A single sample gave rise to the 25 T cell receptor beta chains below, sequenced in a study of blood T cell repertoires in COVID-19. The protocol was immunoSEQ multiplex PCR, while the TCRdb copy is restricted to in-frame clones and leaves out a portion. Among 98,000 or so clones listed, 86% were seen once. Sequencing was carried out using peripheral blood. Receptor source: a woman aged 60-75 years in a cohort sampled during active or convalescent COVID-19.

The chain combines TRBV6-5 with TRBJ1-3; D is ambiguous. The CDR3 runs 13 residues. Looked up from germline, CDR1 is MNHEY and CDR2 is SVGAGI. Trimming stripped 0 bases from V and 9 bases from J, with 9 bases between. The CDR3 reads CASSYSREGTIYF. The CDR3 DNA reads as TGTGCCAGCAGTTACTCGCGGGAGGGCACCATATATTTT.

The chain combines TRBV4-2 with TRBJ2-2, with D possibly matching TRBD2 (6 bases). V was cut by 6 bases and J by 5 bases, with 25 bases left in between. The germline gives CDR1 LGHNA, CDR2 YNFKEQ. The CDR3 is 18 residues long. CDR3 coding DNA: TGTGCCAGCAGTTTCGACTCGACGGGAGCTATAAGGACCGGGGAGCTGTTTTTT. It yields the protein CASSFDSTGAIRTGELFF.

This sequence joins TRBV5-1 and TRBJ1-1; 7 nucleotides align to TRBD1. The CDR3 runs 17 residues. With V trimmed by 4 bases and J by 0 bases, 12 bases remained unmatched. Germline V gene sequence: CDR1 SGHRS, CDR2 YFSETQ. CDR3 residues: CASSAIPGQHLNTEAFF. The CDR3 DNA follows: TGCGCCAGCAGCGCCATCCCGGGACAGCACTTGAACACTGAAGCTTTCTTT.

CDR3 region: CATSREYKTRGTEAFF. For the CDR3, the DNA is TGTGCCACCAGCAGAGAATACAAGACCCGAGGCACTGAAGCTTTCTTT. The rearrangement uses TRBV15 and TRBJ1-1; D gene uncertain. Trimming stripped 0 bases from V and 4 bases from J, with 15 bases between. The CDR3 runs 16 residues. Germline CDR1 LNHNV, CDR2 YYDKDF (reference sequence). The full variable domain, in which reference TRBV15 and TRBJ1-1 provide the parts outside the CDR3, is DAMVIQNPRYQVTQFGKPVTLSCSQTLNHNVMYWYQQKSSQAPKLLFHYYDKDFNNEADTPDNFQSRRPNTSFCFLDIRSPGLGDTAMYLCATSREYKTRGTEAFFGQGTRLTVV.

The chain employs TRBV5-4 and TRBJ2-1; 11 positions agree with TRBD2. V gave up 4 bases and J gave up 3 bases; unmatched junction bases: 9. This CDR3 has 17 amino acids. Germline CDR1 reads SGHNT; CDR2 reads YYREEE (reference sequence). The CDR3 sequence is CASSLSVLAGGYNEQFF. The CDR3 region has the DNA TGTGCCAGCAGCCTGTCGGTCCTAGCGGGGGGCTACAATGAGCAGTTCTTC.

The chain recombines TRBV11-2 with TRBJ1-2, with TRBD1 identical over 10 bases. Germline CDR1 is SGHAT and CDR2 is FQNNGV. The CDR3 extends over 17 amino acids. After removal of 5 bases from V and 4 bases from J, the junction contained 13 bases not matched to a gene. The CDR3 loop is CASSPRQGAPGFYGYTF. The DNA of the CDR3 is TGTGCCAGCAGCCCGAGACAGGGGGCGCCGGGATTCTATGGCTACACCTTC.

The chain combines TRBV9 with TRBJ1-1, with D possibly being TRBD1 (5 bases). Trimming pared 0 bases from V and 3 bases from J, leaving 12 bases between. The CDR3 length is 15 residues. Per the germline V gene, CDR1 is SGDLS and CDR2 is YYNGEE. CDR3 DNA: TGTGCCAGCAGCGTAGCTACGGAGGGGTACACTGAAGCTTTCTTT. It encodes CASSVATEGYTEAFF. Full variable domain (outside the CDR3, taken from reference TRBV9 and TRBJ1-1): DSGVTQTPKHLITATGQRVTLRCSPRSGDLSVYWYQQSLDQGLQFLIQYYNGEERAKGNILERFSAQQFPDLHSELNLSSLELGDSALYFCASSVATEGYTEAFFGQGTRLTVV.

The chain carries TRBV6-1 and TRBJ1-6, with 7 positions matching TRBD1. The length of the CDR3 is 16 residues. Germline lookup yields CDR1 MNHNS and CDR2 SASEGT. The trim removed 4 bases at V and 6 bases at J, leaving 9 bases unmatched. The CDR3 loop reads CASSARDRASNSPLHF. In nucleotides, the CDR3 is TGTGCCAGCAGTGCCAGGGACAGAGCATCTAATTCACCCCTCCACTTT.

V is TRBV28 and J is TRBJ1-1, with 7 positions matching TRBD1. Germline V gives CDR1 MDHEN, CDR2 SYDVKM. J gave up 6 bases and V 5 bases, and 9 bases lay outside the gene matches. This CDR3 contains 14 residues. The CDR3 spells CASSHRGVIAEAFF. The CDR3 bases are TGTGCCAGCAGTCACAGGGGAGTAATAGCTGAAGCTTTCTTT. The complete variable domain, with remaining parts taken from reference TRBV28 and TRBJ1-1, reads DVKVTQSSRYLVKRTGEKVFLECVQDMDHENMFWYRQDPGLGLRLIYFSYDVKMKEKGDIPEGYSVSREKKERFSLILESASTNQTSMYLCASSHRGVIAEAFFGQGTRLTVV.

The chain uses TRBV7-8 and TRBJ1-3, with D perhaps matching TRBD1 (5 bases). The CDR3 totals 15 residues. V gave up 5 bases and J gave up 0 bases, with 11 bases separating them. CDR1 and CDR2 from the germline V gene are SGHVS and FQNEAQ. CDR3 sequence: CASSHRRSSGNTIYF. CDR3 sequence (DNA): TGTGCCAGCAGCCACAGGCGAAGCTCTGGAAACACCATATATTTT.

V gene TRBV12-3 or TRBV12-4 combines with J gene TRBJ2-1, with D possibly TRBD1 on 5 matching bases. V was shortened by 1 base and J by 13 bases, with 11 bases between the two germline ends. The CDR3 spans 12 residues. The CDR3 DNA is TGTGCCAGCAGTTTAGTCAGGGTTAGTCAGTTCTTC. Its translation is CASSLVRVSQFF.

This clone appeared a few times. V gene TRBV4-1 combines with J gene TRBJ2-1; TRBD1 matches 9 bases. The CDR3 runs 18 residues. V gave up 8 bases and J gave up 0 bases; unmatched junction bases: 14. Germline values: CDR1 MGHRA, CDR2 YSYEKL. CDR3 nucleotides: TGCGCCAGCGGACCGGGACAGGGCAGAGAAAGCTCCTACAATGAGCAGTTCTTC. Its protein is CASGPGQGRESSYNEQFF.

The rearrangement uses TRBV18 and TRBJ2-4, with 9 bases aligning to TRBD1. Germline V lookup: CDR1 KGHSH, CDR2 LQKENI. V lost 2 bases to trimming and J lost 10 bases; unmatched junction nucleotides: 9. The CDR3 loop spans 15 amino acids. DNA for the CDR3: TGTGCCAGCTCACCATGGGACAGGGCCCCAAAGATTCAGTACTTC. Translation gives CASSPWDRAPKIQYF.

V usage is TRBV2 and J usage is TRBJ2-1, with TRBD2 matching over 9 bases. This CDR3 spans 14 amino acids. Germline assignment: CDR1 SNHLY and CDR2 FYNNEI. J gave up 4 bases and V 7 bases, and 5 bases lay outside the gene matches. CDR3 loop: CASKGAGGYNEQFF. The CDR3 DNA reads TGTGCCAGCAAGGGAGCGGGGGGATACAATGAGCAGTTCTTC.

The rearrangement joins TRBV14 to TRBJ1-5; D perhaps matches TRBD1 (6 bases). From germline, CDR1 is SGHDN and CDR2 FVKESK. V gave up 0 bases and J gave up 4 bases, with 16 bases separating them. The CDR3 contains 17 residues. For the CDR3, the DNA is TGTGCCAGCAGCCAAGATCTGGCGTGGGGGCGGAATCAGCCCCAGCATTTT. Amino acid sequence: CASSQDLAWGRNQPQHF.

This chain links TRBV16 with TRBJ1-3; D is unclear. Germline assignment: CDR1 KGHSY and CDR2 FQNENV. This CDR3 spans 17 amino acids. V dropped 0 bases and J dropped 0 bases, with 12 bases sitting between them. CDR3: CASSQSTAGSSGNTIYF. DNA for the CDR3: TGTGCCAGCAGCCAATCAACAGCAGGCAGCTCTGGAAACACCATATATTTT.

The CDR3 region has the DNA TGTGCCAGCAGTTACGGGCAGGGGAGGGACACCGGGGAGCTGTTTTTT. Its protein is CASSYGQGRDTGELFF. The J gene is TRBJ2-2, the V gene TRBV6-5, with a weak D call TRBD2 (7 bases). Per the germline V gene, CDR1 is MNHEY and CDR2 is SVGAGI. CDR3 length: 16 amino acids. V dropped 2 bases and J dropped 3 bases, with 13 bases sitting between them.

The genes are TRBV13 and TRBJ1-1; no firm D call. Germline CDR1 PRHDT, CDR2 FYEKMQ (reference sequence). The V and J ends lost 6 bases and 5 bases respectively, with 10 bases between them. The CDR3 has 12 residues. In nucleotides, the CDR3 is TGTGCCAGCAGTCAAACGGGGACTGAAGCTTTCTTT. Protein product: CASSQTGTEAFF. The full variable domain, with the rest looked up from reference TRBV13 and TRBJ1-1, is AAGVIQSPRHLIKEKRETATLKCYPIPRHDTVYWYQQGPGQDPQFLISFYEKMQSDKGSIPDRFSAQQFSDYHSELNMSSLELGDSALYFCASSQTGTEAFFGQGTRLTVV.

The chain is built from TRBV9 and TRBJ1-6; 9 nucleotides line up with TRBD1. Trimming removed 4 bases from V and 5 bases from J; junction bases left unmatched: 10. CDR1 is SGDLS, CDR2 YYNGEE, per germline. The CDR3 is 17 amino acids. CDR3 amino acids: CASSPHGGQGNNSPLHF. CDR3 bases: TGTGCCAGCAGCCCCCACGGAGGACAGGGGAATAATTCACCCCTCCACTTT.

The V and J genes are TRBV25-1 and TRBJ1-4; D call uncertain. Germline V CDR1 and CDR2: MGHDK, SYGVNS. V was clipped by 6 bases and J by 0 bases, with 11 bases between them. CDR3 length: 15 amino acids. The chain's CDR3 is CASSESSATNEKLFF. The CDR3 region has the DNA TGTGCCAGCAGCGAAAGCTCGGCAACTAATGAAAAACTGTTTTTT.

This clone was counted a few times. Here the CDR3 reads CASSLVPRAPGEQYF. The CDR3 DNA follows: TGTGCCAGCAGCTTAGTCCCCCGGGCCCCGGGGGAGCAGTACTTC. This chain joins TRBV7-9 and TRBJ2-7; D might be TRBD2 (5 bases). Trimming left V 1 base short and J 7 bases short, with 17 bases between. Germline V gene data show CDR1 as SEHNR and CDR2 as FQNEAQ (reference sequence). This CDR3 is built from 15 residues. Full variable domain (remainder filled in from reference TRBV7-9 and TRBJ2-7): DTGVSQNPRHKITKRGQNVTFRCDPISEHNRLYWYRQTLGQGPEFLTYFQNEAQLEKSRLLSDRFSAERPKGSFSTLEIQRTEQGDSAMYLCASSLVPRAPGEQYFGPGTRLTVT.

The chain employs TRBV9 and TRBJ2-3; no clear D. The CDR3 covers 12 residues. Germline loops: CDR1 SGDLS, CDR2 YYNGEE. With 3 bases removed from V and 7 bases from J, the gap between germline ends came to 9 bases. In DNA, the CDR3 is TGTGCCAGCAGCGCTGACACCTATACGCAGTATTTT. Translating gives CASSADTYTQYF.

This clone occurred once. The chain has TRBV11-3 and TRBJ2-7, with TRBD2 identical over 7 bases. V trimming: 1 base; J trimming: 5 bases; junction bases outside the gene matches: 5. Germline V CDR1 and CDR2: SGHNT, YENEEA. There are 14 residues in the CDR3. The CDR3 nucleotides are TGTGCCAGCAGCTTAGTGGGCGGGAGCCACGAGCAGTACTTC. It specifies CASSLVGGSHEQYF. Full variable domain (outside the CDR3, taken from reference TRBV11-3 and TRBJ2-7): EAGVVQSPRYKIIEKKQPVAFWCNPISGHNTLYWYLQNLGQGPELLIRYENEEAVDDSQLPKDRFSAERLKGVDSTLKIQPAELGDSAVYLCASSLVGGSHEQYFGPGTRLTVT.

V gene TRBV3-1 (or the pseudogene TRBV3-2) combines with J gene TRBJ1-4; the match to TRBD1 covers 8 bases. The V gene's germline CDR1 is LGHDT and CDR2 YNNKEL (reference sequence). This CDR3 has 16 amino acids. The V gene end was trimmed by 2 bases and the J gene end by 7 bases; junction bases not matched to a gene: 9. CDR3 nucleotide sequence: TGTGCCAGCAGCCAAAGGACAGGGCTCGAGGGTGAAAAACTGTTTTTT. This translates into CASSQRTGLEGEKLFF.

The chain is built from TRBV12-3 or TRBV12-4 and TRBJ1-1; no clear D. Between the trimmed V and J ends, which lost 3 bases and 5 bases, there was a span of 10 bases. The CDR3 contains 13 residues. CDR3 region: CASSLYRGTEAFF. The CDR3 nucleotides read TGTGCCAGCAGTTTGTACCGGGGTACTGAAGCTTTCTTT.